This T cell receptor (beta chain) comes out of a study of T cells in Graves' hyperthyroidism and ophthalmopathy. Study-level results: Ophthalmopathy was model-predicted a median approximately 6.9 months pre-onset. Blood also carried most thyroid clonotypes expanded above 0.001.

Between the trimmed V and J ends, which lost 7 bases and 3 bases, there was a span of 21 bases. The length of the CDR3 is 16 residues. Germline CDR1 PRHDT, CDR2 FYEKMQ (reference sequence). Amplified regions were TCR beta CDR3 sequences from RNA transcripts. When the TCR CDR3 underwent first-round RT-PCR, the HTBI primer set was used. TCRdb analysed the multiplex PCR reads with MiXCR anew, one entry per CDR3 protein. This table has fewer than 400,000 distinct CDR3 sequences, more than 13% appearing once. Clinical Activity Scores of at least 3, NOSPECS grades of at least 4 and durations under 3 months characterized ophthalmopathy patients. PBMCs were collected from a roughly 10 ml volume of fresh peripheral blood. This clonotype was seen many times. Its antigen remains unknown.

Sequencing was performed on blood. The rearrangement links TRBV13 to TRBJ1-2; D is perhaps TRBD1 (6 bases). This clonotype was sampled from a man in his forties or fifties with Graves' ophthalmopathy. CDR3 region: CASTQIRQADDYGYTF. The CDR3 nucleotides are TGTGCCAGCACCCAAATCCGACAGGCCGACGACTATGGCTACACCTTC. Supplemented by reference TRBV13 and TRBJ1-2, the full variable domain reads AAGVIQSPRHLIKEKRETATLKCYPIPRHDTVYWYQQGPGQDPQFLISFYEKMQSDKGSIPDRFSAQQFSDYHSELNMSSLELGDSALYFCASTQIRQADDYGYTFGSGTRLTVV.